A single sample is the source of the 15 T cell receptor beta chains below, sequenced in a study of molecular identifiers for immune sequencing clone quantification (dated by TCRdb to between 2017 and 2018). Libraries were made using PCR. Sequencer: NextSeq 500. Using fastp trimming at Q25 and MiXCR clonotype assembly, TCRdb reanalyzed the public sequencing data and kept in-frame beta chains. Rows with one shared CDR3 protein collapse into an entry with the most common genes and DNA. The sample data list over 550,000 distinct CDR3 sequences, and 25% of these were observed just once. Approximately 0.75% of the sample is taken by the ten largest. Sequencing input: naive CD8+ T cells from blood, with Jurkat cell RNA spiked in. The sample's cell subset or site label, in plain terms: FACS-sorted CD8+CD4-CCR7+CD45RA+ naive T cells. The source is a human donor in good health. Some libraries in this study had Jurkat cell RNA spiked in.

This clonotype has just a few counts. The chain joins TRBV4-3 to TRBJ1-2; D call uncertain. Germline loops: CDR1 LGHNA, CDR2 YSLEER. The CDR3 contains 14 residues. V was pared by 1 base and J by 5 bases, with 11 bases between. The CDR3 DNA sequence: TGCGCCAGCAGCCAAGGTGTGAGGGAGTATGGCTACACCTTC. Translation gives CASSQGVREYGYTF.

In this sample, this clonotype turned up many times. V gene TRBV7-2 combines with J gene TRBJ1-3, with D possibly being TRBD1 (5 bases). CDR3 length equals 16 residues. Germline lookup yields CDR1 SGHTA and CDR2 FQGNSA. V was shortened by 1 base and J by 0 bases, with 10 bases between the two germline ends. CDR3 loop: CASSLEQGYSGNTIYF. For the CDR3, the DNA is TGTGCCAGCAGCTTAGAGCAGGGCTACTCTGGAAACACCATATATTTT. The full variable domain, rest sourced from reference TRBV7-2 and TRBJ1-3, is GAGVSQSPSNKVTEKGKDVELRCDPISGHTALYWYRQSLGQGLEFLIYFQGNSAPDKSGLPSDRFSAERTGGSVSTLTIQRTQQEDSAVYLCASSLEQGYSGNTIYFGEGSWLTVV.

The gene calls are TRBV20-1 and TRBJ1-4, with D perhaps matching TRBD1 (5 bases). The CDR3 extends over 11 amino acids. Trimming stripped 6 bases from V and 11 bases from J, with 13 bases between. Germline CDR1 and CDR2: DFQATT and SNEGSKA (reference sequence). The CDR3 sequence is CSAPGLGKLFF. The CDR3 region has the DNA TGCAGTGCCCCAGGGTTAGGGAAACTGTTTTTT.

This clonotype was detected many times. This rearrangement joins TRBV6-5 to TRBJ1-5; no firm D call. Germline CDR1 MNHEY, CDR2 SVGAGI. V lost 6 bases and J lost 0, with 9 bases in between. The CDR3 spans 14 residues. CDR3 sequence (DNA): TGTGCCAGCAGGAAGAGTGGTAGCAATCAGCCCCAGCATTTT. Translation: CASRKSGSNQPQHF.

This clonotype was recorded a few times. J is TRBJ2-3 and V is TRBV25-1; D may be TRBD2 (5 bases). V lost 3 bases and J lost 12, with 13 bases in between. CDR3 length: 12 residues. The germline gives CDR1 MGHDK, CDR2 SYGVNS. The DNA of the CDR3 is TGTGCCAGCAGTGAGATGGCGGGCCCTCAGTATTTT. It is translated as CASSEMAGPQYF.

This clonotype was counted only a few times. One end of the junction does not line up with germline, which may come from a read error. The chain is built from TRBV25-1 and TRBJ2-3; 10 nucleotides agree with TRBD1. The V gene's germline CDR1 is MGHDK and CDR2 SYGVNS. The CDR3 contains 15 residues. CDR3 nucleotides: TGTGTCAGCACTCGAGGACAGGGGGAGAGAGATACGCAGTATTTT. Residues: CVSTRGQGERDTQYF. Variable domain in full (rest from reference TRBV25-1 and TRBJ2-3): EADIYQTPRYLVIGTGKKITLECSQTMGHDKMYWYQQDPGMELHLIHYSYGVNSTEKGDLSSESTVSRIRTEHFPLTLESARPSHTSQYLCVSTRGQGERDTQYFGPGTRLTVL.

The CDR3 nucleotides read TGTGCCAGCAGCTCCGTAAGGGCCTCCTACAATGAGCAGTTCTTC. Translating gives CASSSVRASYNEQFF. The rearrangement uses TRBV6-2 or TRBV6-3 and TRBJ2-1; D remains ambiguous. The CDR3 runs to 15 residues. Germline-derived CDR1 and CDR2 are MNHEY and SVGEGT. Trimming removed 6 bases at V and 0 bases at J, with 12 bases between.

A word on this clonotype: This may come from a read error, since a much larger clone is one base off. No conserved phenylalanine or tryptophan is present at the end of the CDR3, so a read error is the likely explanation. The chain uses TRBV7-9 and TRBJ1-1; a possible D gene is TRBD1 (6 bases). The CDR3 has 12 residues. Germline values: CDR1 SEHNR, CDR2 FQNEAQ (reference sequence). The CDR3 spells CAYKGGSTEAFS. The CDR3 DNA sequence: TGTGCGTACAAGGGGGGCTCCACTGAAGCTTTCTCT.

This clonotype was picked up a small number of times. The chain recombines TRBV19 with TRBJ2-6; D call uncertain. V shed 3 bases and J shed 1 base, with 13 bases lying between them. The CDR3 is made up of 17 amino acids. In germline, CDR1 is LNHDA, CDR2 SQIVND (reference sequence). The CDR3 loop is CASSMVSSLSGANVLTF. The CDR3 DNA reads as TGTGCCAGTAGTATGGTTTCTTCCTTGTCTGGGGCCAACGTCCTGACTTTC.

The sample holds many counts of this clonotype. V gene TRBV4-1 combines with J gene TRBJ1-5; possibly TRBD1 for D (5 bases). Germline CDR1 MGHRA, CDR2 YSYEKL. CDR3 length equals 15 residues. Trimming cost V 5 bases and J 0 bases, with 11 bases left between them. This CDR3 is CASSKTEYSNQPQHF. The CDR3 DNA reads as TGCGCCAGCAGCAAGACAGAATATAGCAATCAGCCCCAGCATTTT.

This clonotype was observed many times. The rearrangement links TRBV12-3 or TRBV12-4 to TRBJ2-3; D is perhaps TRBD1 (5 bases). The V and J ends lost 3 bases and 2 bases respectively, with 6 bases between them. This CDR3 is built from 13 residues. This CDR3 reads CASSLTVTDTQYF. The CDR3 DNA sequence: TGTGCCAGCAGTTTGACAGTCACAGATACGCAGTATTTT.

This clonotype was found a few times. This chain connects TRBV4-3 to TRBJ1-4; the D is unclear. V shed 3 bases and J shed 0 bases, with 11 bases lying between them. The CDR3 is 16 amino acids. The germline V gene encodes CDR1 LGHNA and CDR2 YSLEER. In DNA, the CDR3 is TGCGCCAGCAGCCAGCATGGACCTCCAACTAATGAAAAACTGTTTTTT. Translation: CASSQHGPPTNEKLFF.

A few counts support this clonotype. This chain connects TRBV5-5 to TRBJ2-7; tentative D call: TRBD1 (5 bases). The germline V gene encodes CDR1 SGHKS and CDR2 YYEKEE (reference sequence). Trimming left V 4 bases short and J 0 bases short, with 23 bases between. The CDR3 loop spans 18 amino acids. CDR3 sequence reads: CASSLAAVSGIRSYEQYF. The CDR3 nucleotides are TGTGCCAGCAGCCTCGCTGCTGTCTCAGGGATACGCTCCTACGAGCAGTACTTC.

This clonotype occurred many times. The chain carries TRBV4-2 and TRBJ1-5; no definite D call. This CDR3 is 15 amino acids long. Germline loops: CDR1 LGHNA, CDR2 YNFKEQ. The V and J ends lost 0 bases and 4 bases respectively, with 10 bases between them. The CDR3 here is CASSQDPESNQPQHF. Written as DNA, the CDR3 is TGTGCCAGCAGCCAAGATCCAGAATCTAATCAGCCCCAGCATTTT.

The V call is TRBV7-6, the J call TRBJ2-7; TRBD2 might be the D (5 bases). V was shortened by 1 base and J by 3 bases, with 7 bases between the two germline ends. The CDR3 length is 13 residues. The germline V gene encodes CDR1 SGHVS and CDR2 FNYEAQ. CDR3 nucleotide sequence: TGTGCCAGCAGCTTAGAGAGGGACTACGAGCAGTACTTC. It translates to CASSLERDYEQYF.